The 5 T cell receptor beta chains below all came from one sample that was sequenced in a study of human T cells and chemical hapten exposure. From the RACE reads, TCRdb called clonotypes with MiXCR, one entry per CDR3 protein. The data show more than 95,000 distinct CDR3 sequences, under 40% seen once. This sample's time point: patch test 3, about 24 weeks after DPC sensitization. Treatment meaning: therapeutic diphenylcyclopropenone sensitization with weekly scalp DPC. The sequencing here drew on whole blood, taken in connection with sensitization to the hapten diphenylcyclopropenone (DPC). These receptor sequences come from a man in his forties with alopecia areata. Some clones in this sample may be carry-over from other donors' samples.

This chain links TRBV6-2 or TRBV6-3 with TRBJ1-5; 8 nucleotides agree with TRBD1. Germline trimming cut 7 bases from V and 4 bases from J; bases unmatched to any gene: 6. This CDR3 region has 14 residues. Germline values: CDR1 MNHEY, CDR2 SVGEGT. CDR3 sequence: CASNDRTGNQPQHF. For the CDR3, the DNA is TGTGCCAGCAACGACCGGACAGGGAATCAGCCCCAGCATTTT.

This clonotype was picked up a small number of times. V gene TRBV6-2 or TRBV6-3 combines with J gene TRBJ2-5; D gene ambiguous. The V end lost 1 base, the J end lost 1 base, and 7 bases lay between the germline ends. The CDR3 spans 14 residues. Germline CDR1 and CDR2: MNHEY and SVGEGT. The CDR3 bases are TGTGCCAGCAGTTACTTGCAGGTCCAAGAGACCCAGTACTTC. Encoded protein: CASSYLQVQETQYF.

The CDR3 loop reads CSVGPPGFSGSNEKLFF. The CDR3 DNA follows: TGCAGCGTGGGACCACCGGGGTTCTCAGGGTCCAATGAAAAACTGTTTTTT. This chain uses TRBV29-1 with TRBJ1-4; D might be TRBD1 (5 bases). The CDR3 consists of 17 residues. Germline assignment: CDR1 SQVTM and CDR2 ANQGSEA. V lost 6 bases and J 5 bases, leaving 25 bases between the germline ends.

In its sample, this clonotype was seen a few times. The chain links TRBV7-9 to TRBJ2-1; tentatively, D is TRBD2 (6 bases). Germline loops: CDR1 SEHNR, CDR2 FQNEAQ (reference sequence). Trimming left V 0 bases short and J 5 bases short, with 17 bases between. This CDR3 has 17 residues. The CDR3 DNA sequence: TGTGCCAGCAGCTTAGCTCTCTCGGGAGAGCTACACAATGAGCAGTTCTTC. Translation gives CASSLALSGELHNEQFF.

In this sample, this clonotype turned up a few times. The chain employs TRBV10-3 and TRBJ2-1; 12 bases agree with TRBD2. Looked up from germline, CDR1 is ENHRY and CDR2 is SYGVKD. V gave up 10 bases and J gave up 0 bases; unmatched junction bases: 10. The CDR3 runs 17 residues. The chain's CDR3 is CATSTSGGLSSYNEQFF. The DNA of the CDR3 is TGTGCCACCTCGACTAGCGGGGGTCTGAGCTCCTACAATGAGCAGTTCTTC.